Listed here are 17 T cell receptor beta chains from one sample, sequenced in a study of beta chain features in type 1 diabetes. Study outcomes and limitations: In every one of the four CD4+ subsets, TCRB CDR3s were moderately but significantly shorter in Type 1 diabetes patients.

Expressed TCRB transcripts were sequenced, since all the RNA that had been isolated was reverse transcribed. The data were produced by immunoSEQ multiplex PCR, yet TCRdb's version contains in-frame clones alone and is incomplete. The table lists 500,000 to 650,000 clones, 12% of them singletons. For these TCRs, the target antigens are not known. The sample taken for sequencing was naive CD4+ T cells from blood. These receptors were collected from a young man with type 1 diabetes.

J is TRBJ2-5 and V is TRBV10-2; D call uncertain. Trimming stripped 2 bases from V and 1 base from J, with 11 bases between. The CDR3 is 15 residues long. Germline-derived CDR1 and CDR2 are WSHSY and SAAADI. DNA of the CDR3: TGCGCCAGCAGTGAGAGCATTGGTGTCCAAGAGACCCAGTACTTC. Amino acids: CASSESIGVQETQYF.

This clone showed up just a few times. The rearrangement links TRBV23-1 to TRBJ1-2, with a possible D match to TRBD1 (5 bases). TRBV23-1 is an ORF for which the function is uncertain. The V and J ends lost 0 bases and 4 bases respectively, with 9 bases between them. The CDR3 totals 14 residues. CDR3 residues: CASSQSQVSYGYTF. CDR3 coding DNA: TGCGCCAGCAGTCAATCACAGGTCAGCTATGGCTACACCTTC.

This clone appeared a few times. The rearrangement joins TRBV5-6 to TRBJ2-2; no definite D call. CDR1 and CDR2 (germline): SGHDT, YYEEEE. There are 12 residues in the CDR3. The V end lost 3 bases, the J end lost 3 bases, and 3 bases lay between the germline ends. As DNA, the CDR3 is TGTGCCAGCAGCTCCTACACCGGGGAGCTGTTTTTT. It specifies CASSSYTGELFF.

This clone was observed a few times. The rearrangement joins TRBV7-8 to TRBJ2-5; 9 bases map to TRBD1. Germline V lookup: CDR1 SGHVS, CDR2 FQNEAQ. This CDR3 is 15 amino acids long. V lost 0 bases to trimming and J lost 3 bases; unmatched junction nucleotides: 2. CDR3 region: CASSLAGTGKETQYF. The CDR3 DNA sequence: TGTGCCAGCAGCTTAGCCGGGACAGGGAAAGAGACCCAGTACTTC.

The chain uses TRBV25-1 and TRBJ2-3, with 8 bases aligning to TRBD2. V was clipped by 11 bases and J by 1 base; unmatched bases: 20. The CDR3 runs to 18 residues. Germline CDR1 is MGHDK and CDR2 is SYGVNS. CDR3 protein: CASATPRVAGLRTDTQYF. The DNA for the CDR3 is TGTGCCTCAGCAACCCCCCGGGTAGCGGGGTTACGCACAGATACGCAGTATTTT.

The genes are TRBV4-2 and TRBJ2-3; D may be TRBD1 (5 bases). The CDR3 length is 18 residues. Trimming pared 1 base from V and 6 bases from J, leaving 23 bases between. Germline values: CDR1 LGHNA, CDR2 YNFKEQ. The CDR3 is CASSQVNGQSIRGDTQYF. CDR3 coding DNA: TGTGCCAGCAGCCAAGTAAATGGCCAGTCAATAAGGGGTGATACGCAGTATTTT.

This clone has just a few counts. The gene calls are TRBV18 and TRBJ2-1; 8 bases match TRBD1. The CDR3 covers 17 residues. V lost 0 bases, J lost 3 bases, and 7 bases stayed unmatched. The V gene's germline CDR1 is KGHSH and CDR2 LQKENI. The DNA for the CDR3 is TGTGCCAGCTCACCACCGGTTGGACAGGGCAACTACAATGAGCAGTTCTTC. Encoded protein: CASSPPVGQGNYNEQFF.

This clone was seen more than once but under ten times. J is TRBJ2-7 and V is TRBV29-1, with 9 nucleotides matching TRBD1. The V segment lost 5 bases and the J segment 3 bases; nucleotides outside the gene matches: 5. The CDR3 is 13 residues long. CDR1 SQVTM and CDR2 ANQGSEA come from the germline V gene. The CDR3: CSVLGQGSYEQYF. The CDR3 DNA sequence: TGCAGCGTTCTAGGACAGGGGAGCTACGAGCAGTACTTC.

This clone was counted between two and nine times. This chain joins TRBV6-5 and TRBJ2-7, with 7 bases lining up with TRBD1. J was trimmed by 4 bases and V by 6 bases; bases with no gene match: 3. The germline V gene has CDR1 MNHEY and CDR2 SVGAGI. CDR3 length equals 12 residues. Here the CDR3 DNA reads TGTGCCAGCAGCGCGACAGGGTACGAGCAGTACTTC. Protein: CASSATGYEQYF.

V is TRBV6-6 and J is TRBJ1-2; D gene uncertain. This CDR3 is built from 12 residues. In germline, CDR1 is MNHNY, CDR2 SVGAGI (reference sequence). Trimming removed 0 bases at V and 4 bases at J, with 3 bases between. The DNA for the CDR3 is TGTGCCAGCAGTTACTCGCCCTATGGCTACACCTTC. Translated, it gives CASSYSPYGYTF.

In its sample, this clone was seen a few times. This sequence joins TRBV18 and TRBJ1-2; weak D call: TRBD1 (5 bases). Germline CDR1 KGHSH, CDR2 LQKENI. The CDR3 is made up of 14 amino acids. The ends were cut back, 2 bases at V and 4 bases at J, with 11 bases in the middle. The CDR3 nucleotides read TGTGCCAGCTCACCAGGGGGGGTCGTCTATGGCTACACCTTC. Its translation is CASSPGGVVYGYTF.

The CDR3 protein is CASSQDSRTGDYEQYF. In nucleotides, the CDR3 is TGCGCCAGCAGCCAAGATAGTAGGACAGGGGACTACGAGCAGTACTTC. The chain employs TRBV4-3 and TRBJ2-7; TRBD1 matches 9 bases. The germline CDR1 and CDR2 sequences are LGHNA and YSLEER. This CDR3 region has 16 residues. The ends lost 0 bases at V and 3 bases at J; junction bases unmatched: 6.

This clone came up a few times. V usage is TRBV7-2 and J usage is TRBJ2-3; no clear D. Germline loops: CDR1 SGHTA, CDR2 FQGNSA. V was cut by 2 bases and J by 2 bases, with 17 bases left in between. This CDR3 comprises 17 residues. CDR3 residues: CASSLIPPTADTDTQYF. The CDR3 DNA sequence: TGTGCCAGCAGCTTAATCCCACCGACTGCCGACACAGATACGCAGTATTTT.

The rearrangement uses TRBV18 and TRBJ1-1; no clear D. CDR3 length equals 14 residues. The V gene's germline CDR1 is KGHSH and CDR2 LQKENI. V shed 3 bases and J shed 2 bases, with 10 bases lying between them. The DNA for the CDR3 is TGTGCCAGCTCACCGGATGGTACAAACACTGAAGCTTTCTTT. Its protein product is CASSPDGTNTEAFF.

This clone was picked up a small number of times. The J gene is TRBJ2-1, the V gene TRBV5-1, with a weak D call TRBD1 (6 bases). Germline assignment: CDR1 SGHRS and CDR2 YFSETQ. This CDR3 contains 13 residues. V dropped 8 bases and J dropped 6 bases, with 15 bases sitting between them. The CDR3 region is CASKAQGGNEQFF. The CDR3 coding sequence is TGCGCCAGTAAGGCACAGGGCGGCAATGAGCAGTTCTTC. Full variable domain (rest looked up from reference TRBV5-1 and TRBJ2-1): KAGVTQTPRYLIKTRGQQVTLSCSPISGHRSVSWYQQTPGQGLQFLFEYFSETQRNKGNFPGRFSGRQFSNSRSEMNVSTLELGDSALYLCASKAQGGNEQFFGPGTRLTVL.

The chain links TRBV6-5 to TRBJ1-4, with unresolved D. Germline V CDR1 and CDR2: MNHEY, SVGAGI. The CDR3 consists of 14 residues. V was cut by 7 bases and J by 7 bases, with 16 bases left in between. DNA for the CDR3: TGTGCCAGCATGAGGACCCCTGCGGGTGAAAAACTGTTTTTT. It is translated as CASMRTPAGEKLFF.

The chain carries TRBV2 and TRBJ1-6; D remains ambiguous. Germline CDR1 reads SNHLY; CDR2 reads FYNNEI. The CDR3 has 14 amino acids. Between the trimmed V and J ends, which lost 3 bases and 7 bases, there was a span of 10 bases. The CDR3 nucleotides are TGTGCCAGCAGTGACTCTGGATTCAATTCACCCCTCCACTTT. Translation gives CASSDSGFNSPLHF.